This T cell receptor (beta chain) emerged from a study of OX40 agonist ivuxolimab in advanced cancers. Background on the study: The patients got ivuxolimab, which is an agonistic anti-OX40 (CD134) antibody. While on treatment, patients had intravenous ivuxolimab at 0.01 to 10 mg/kg every 2 weeks. Notes on the study in general: The authors also found low normalized T-cell clonal expansion in some nonresponders. Partly responding patients at 0.1-3.0 mg/kg showed some of the smallest clonal expansion.

TCRdb's copy holds only in-frame clones and misses some; the assay was immunoSEQ multiplex PCR. In the table there are about 12,000 clones, about 79% of which are singletons. Trimming stripped 3 bases from V and 4 bases from J, with 7 bases between. Germline V gene lookup returns CDR1 SGHVS and CDR2 FNYEAQ. The CDR3 is made up of 13 amino acids. Remarks on this clone: The antigen remains unidentified.

The TCR originated in an adult with an advanced solid tumor such as melanoma, head and neck, liver or kidney cancer. Source: CD4+ or CD8+ T cells sorted from blood, taken in a trial of the OX40 agonist ivuxolimab. V and J are TRBV7-6 and TRBJ1-3; D call uncertain. CDR3: CASSLGGGNTIYF. The CDR3 DNA follows: TGTGCCAGCAGCTTGGGCGGAGGAAACACCATATATTTT.